Below are 18 T cell receptor beta chains sequenced from a single sample in a study of cytomegalovirus exposure and HLA in healthy donors. 60 Vbeta and 13 Jbeta primers were used in PCR. Repertoires were generated with immunoSEQ multiplex PCR, while TCRdb's copy carries only in-frame clones and drops some. Counted here are 150,000 to 160,000 clones, around 84% occurring once; the ten biggest clones make up 4.5% to 7%. Material: PBMCs. These receptors were taken from a woman aged 40 to 50 in good health and CMV-seropositive.

The V and J genes are TRBV7-6 and TRBJ2-3; D is perhaps TRBD2 (6 bases). Germline CDR1 SGHVS, CDR2 FNYEAQ. Trimming left V 5 bases short and J 0 bases short, with 12 bases between. The CDR3 covers 15 residues. CDR3 sequence (DNA): TGTGCCAGCAGCGGGAATAGCGGAAGCACAGATACGCAGTATTTT. Translation gives CASSGNSGSTDTQYF.

The rearrangement links TRBV19 to TRBJ1-1, with TRBD1 matching 8 bases. J was trimmed by 1 base and V by 5 bases; bases with no gene match: 9. The CDR3 is 16 residues long. Germline-derived CDR1 and CDR2 are LNHDA and SQIVND (reference sequence). CDR3: CASSPRTGLGNTEAFF. CDR3 nucleotide sequence: TGTGCCAGTAGTCCAAGGACAGGGCTTGGGAACACTGAAGCTTTCTTT.

This clone was picked up a small number of times. The chain employs TRBV6-6 and TRBJ2-1; D perhaps matches TRBD2 (6 bases). Trimming cost V 0 bases and J 9 bases, with 9 bases left between them. The CDR3 is made up of 13 amino acids. Germline V CDR1 and CDR2: MNHNY, SVGAGI (reference sequence). The CDR3: CASSYSASVEQFF. DNA of the CDR3: TGTGCCAGCAGTTACTCGGCTAGCGTTGAGCAGTTCTTC.

The chain uses TRBV18 and TRBJ1-5, with a weak D call TRBD1 (6 bases). CDR3 length equals 15 residues. In germline, CDR1 is KGHSH, CDR2 LQKENI. V lost 6 bases, J lost 1 base, and 13 bases lay in between. The CDR3 loop reads CASSRDGQSNQPQHF. The CDR3, as DNA: TGTGCCAGCTCTCGAGACGGACAGAGCAATCAGCCCCAGCATTTT.

This clone was observed a few times. The chain joins TRBV2 to TRBJ2-2; 13 bases map to TRBD2. V lost 6 bases, J lost 4 bases, and 5 bases stayed unmatched. This CDR3 is 16 amino acids long. Looked up from germline, CDR1 is SNHLY and CDR2 is FYNNEI. The CDR3 region has the DNA TGTGCCAGCAGCTGGACTAGCGGGGGCCTCACCGGGGAGCTGTTTTTT. Translated: CASSWTSGGLTGELFF.

The V call is TRBV7-6, the J call TRBJ2-5; D is undetermined. Looked up from germline, CDR1 is SGHVS and CDR2 is FNYEAQ. V was pared by 5 bases and J by 2 bases, with 15 bases between. The CDR3 runs to 15 residues. The CDR3 spells CASSPTTGEQETQYF. The CDR3 DNA reads as TGTGCCAGCAGCCCCACCACCGGAGAACAAGAGACCCAGTACTTC.

V and J are TRBV9 and TRBJ2-1; the D gene is possibly TRBD2 (6 bases). The V end lost 0 bases, the J end lost 8 bases, and 9 bases lay between the germline ends. CDR1 is SGDLS and CDR2 is YYNGEE in the germline V gene. The length of the CDR3 is 13 residues. The chain's CDR3 is CASSVAGVHEQFF. The CDR3 nucleotides are TGTGCCAGCAGCGTAGCGGGGGTACATGAGCAGTTCTTC. The whole variable domain, filled in from reference TRBV9 and TRBJ2-1, reads DSGVTQTPKHLITATGQRVTLRCSPRSGDLSVYWYQQSLDQGLQFLIQYYNGEERAKGNILERFSAQQFPDLHSELNLSSLELGDSALYFCASSVAGVHEQFFGPGTRLTVL.

The chain recombines TRBV19 with TRBJ2-7, with 11 nucleotides matching TRBD1. CDR1 is LNHDA and CDR2 is SQIVND in the germline V gene (reference sequence). The CDR3 length is 15 residues. V was clipped by 5 bases and J by 2 bases; unmatched bases: 5. The CDR3 DNA reads as TGTGCCAGTAGTTGGGACAGGGGGGAAGCCTACGAGCAGTACTTC. Its protein is CASSWDRGEAYEQYF.

The chain uses TRBV5-4 and TRBJ2-3; tentatively, D is TRBD2 (6 bases). The CDR3 has 15 amino acids. The germline V and J ends were trimmed by 4 bases and 3 bases, with 15 bases remaining between them. Germline values: CDR1 SGHNT, CDR2 YYREEE (reference sequence). The CDR3 sequence: CASSPLVGGTDTQYF. CDR3 in DNA: TGTGCCAGCAGCCCCCTGGTGGGAGGTACAGATACGCAGTATTTT.

The chain is built from TRBV28 and TRBJ1-5; D is perhaps TRBD1 (6 bases). Germline V gene sequence: CDR1 MDHEN, CDR2 SYDVKM. This CDR3 region has 15 residues. The V and J ends lost 6 bases and 0 bases respectively, with 12 bases between them. The CDR3 DNA reads TGTGCCAGCAGACCACAGGGATATAGCAATCAGCCCCAGCATTTT. Protein: CASRPQGYSNQPQHF. The whole variable domain, remainder taken from reference TRBV28 and TRBJ1-5, is DVKVTQSSRYLVKRTGEKVFLECVQDMDHENMFWYRQDPGLGLRLIYFSYDVKMKEKGDIPEGYSVSREKKERFSLILESASTNQTSMYLCASRPQGYSNQPQHFGDGTRLSIL.

CDR3 residues: CASSSFGQGVSNEKLFF. In DNA form, the CDR3 reads TGTGCCAGCAGCTCATTTGGACAGGGCGTTTCGAATGAAAAACTGTTTTTT. The chain carries TRBV7-9 and TRBJ1-4; 8 bases line up with TRBD1. CDR3 length: 17 residues. Germline CDR1 SEHNR, CDR2 FQNEAQ (reference sequence). Unmatched junction bases numbered 12, after V lost 4 bases and J lost 5 bases.

The genes are TRBV30 and TRBJ2-1; D is possibly TRBD2 (5 bases). Germline V gene sequence: CDR1 GTSNPN, CDR2 SVGIG (reference sequence). Deletions cut 3 bases from V and 1 base from J, with 7 bases between. The CDR3 contains 13 residues. CDR3 sequence: CAWRRGSYNEQFF. CDR3 DNA: TGTGCCTGGAGACGGGGATCCTACAATGAGCAGTTCTTC. Together with reference TRBV30 and TRBJ2-1, the CDR3 gives the full variable domain: SQTIHQWPATLVQPVGSPLSLECTVEGTSNPNLYWYRQAAGRGLQLLFYSVGIGQISSEVPQNLSASRPQDRQFILSSKKLLLSDSGFYLCAWRRGSYNEQFFGPGTRLTVL.

The chain carries TRBV28 and TRBJ2-1; TRBD2 aligns across 12 bases. This CDR3 region has 18 residues. The J segment lost 0 bases and the V segment lost 5 bases, leaving 8 bases of the junction unmatched. Germline lookup yields CDR1 MDHEN and CDR2 SYDVKM. The CDR3 coding sequence is TGTGCCAGCAGTCCAACTAGCGGGGGGACCGACTCCTACAATGAGCAGTTCTTC. This gives the protein CASSPTSGGTDSYNEQFF.

This chain uses TRBV27 with TRBJ1-1; D is undetermined. The CDR3 totals 13 residues. V was trimmed by 6 bases and J by 4 bases, leaving 12 bases between them. The germline CDR1 and CDR2 sequences are MNHEY and SMNVEV (reference sequence). The CDR3 here is CASRSWEGTEAFF. In DNA, the CDR3 is TGTGCCAGCAGAAGTTGGGAGGGCACTGAAGCTTTCTTT.

This chain connects TRBV2 to TRBJ2-4, with unresolved D. V shed 7 bases and J shed 6 bases, with 13 bases lying between them. Germline CDR1 reads SNHLY; CDR2 reads FYNNEI. The CDR3 is 13 residues long. The DNA of the CDR3 is TGTGCCAGCACCCTCGCCCCGGGAAACATTCAGTACTTC. Translated: CASTLAPGNIQYF.

V and J are TRBV29-1 and TRBJ2-5; 8 bases map to TRBD1. V trimming: 7 bases; J trimming: 5 bases; junction bases outside the gene matches: 6. The germline V gene encodes CDR1 SQVTM and CDR2 ANQGSEA. The CDR3 has 12 residues. CDR3 region: CSGKTGAETQYF. DNA for the CDR3: TGCAGCGGCAAGACAGGGGCGGAGACCCAGTACTTC.

The CDR3 loop reads CASSPTGPNTEAFF. The CDR3 DNA reads as TGTGCCAGCAGCCCTACAGGGCCGAACACTGAAGCTTTCTTT. The chain carries TRBV6-5 and TRBJ1-1, with D possibly TRBD1 on 6 matching bases. V dropped 6 bases and J dropped 1 base, with 12 bases sitting between them. The CDR3 covers 14 residues. Germline-derived CDR1 and CDR2 are MNHEY and SVGAGI.

V usage is TRBV19 and J usage is TRBJ2-1; 16 nucleotides match TRBD2. In germline, CDR1 is LNHDA, CDR2 SQIVND (reference sequence). The CDR3 length is 17 residues. V was pared by 3 bases and J by 7 bases, with 6 bases of the junction left unmatched. CDR3 sequence reads: CASSMRGGLAGGNEQFF. CDR3 sequence (DNA): TGTGCCAGTAGTATGAGGGGGGGACTAGCGGGAGGGAATGAGCAGTTCTTC.